The clone carrying this TCR beta chain showed up just once. Investigators isolated RNA and reverse transcribed it into cDNA to act as the sequencing template. Assay: immunoSEQ multiplex PCR; the TCRdb copy retains only in-frame clones and omits some. The sample lists 140,000 to 150,000 clones; around 60% were seen once. These data originate in a study of CD8+ T cells in alopecia areata. Study details: Tofacitinib therapy lasting 6 to 18 months was followed by 6 months off drug.

Germline assignment: CDR1 MNHEY and CDR2 SVGAGI. The V segment lost 7 bases and the J segment 12 bases; nucleotides outside the gene matches: 8. The CDR3 consists of 11 residues. Researchers took lesional scalp punch biopsies and peripheral blood from people who were alopecia areata patients. The gene calls are TRBV6-5 and TRBJ2-7; 8 bases agree with TRBD1. Sample: CD4+ T cells sorted from blood, taken at week 0. This TCR was sampled from a human donor with alopecia areata. CDR3 in amino acids: CASIRQGQVYF. The CDR3 DNA is TGTGCCAGCATCAGGCAGGGACAGGTGTACTTC.